This T cell receptor (beta chain) is drawn from a study of PD-1 blockade in classical Hodgkin lymphoma. Whole-study results and caveats: Before treatment, TCR diversity in newly diagnosed patients was reportedly lower than in healthy donors. By C4D1, diversity of CD4+ TCRs had risen significantly, whereas that of CD8+ TCRs had not. Those starting nivolumab under 1 year post-ASCT were excluded.

All patients experienced relapse after autologous stem cell transplantation, and brentuximab vedotin exposure was variable. Patients showed best responses of complete response, partial response or progressive disease. Worth noting for this clone: The antigen remains undetermined.

The CDR3 consists of 13 residues. Trimming pared 7 bases from V and 0 bases from J, leaving 10 bases between. Germline values: CDR1 MNHEY, CDR2 SVGAGI. TCRdb keeps only in-frame clones here, not all; method: immunoSEQ multiplex PCR. The table has 70,000 to 80,000 clones, about 93% seen once; the top ten hold 8%. This sequence was found in a human donor with classical Hodgkin lymphoma. V gene TRBV6-5 combines with J gene TRBJ2-7; D unclear. The sequenced sample was peripheral blood mononuclear cells (PBMCs), obtained at baseline. The CDR3 coding sequence is TGTGCCAGCACCCCTCCGGCCTCCTACGAGCAGTACTTC. Protein sequence: CASTPPASYEQYF.